This T cell receptor beta chain was observed in a study of cytomegalovirus exposure and HLA in healthy donors. In regard to this clone: As yet, its antigen is unknown.

Findings and limits, study-wide: After further analysis at a later stage, 17,000 or so TCR beta sequences were associated with HLA alleles at 0.05 false discovery rate. Certain indistinguishable V segments, among them TRBV6-2 and TRBV6-3, were excluded.

The V and J ends lost 0 bases and 2 bases, in that order; junction bases with no gene match: 7. Germline V lookup: CDR1 SGHRS, CDR2 YFSETQ. The CDR3 spans 17 residues. PCR was performed using 60 Vbeta and 13 Jbeta primers. TCRdb's table, derived via immunoSEQ multiplex PCR, lists solely in-frame clones and lacks some. The sample lists 100,000 to 120,000 clones; around 77% were seen once. The sequenced sample consisted of PBMCs. The chain links TRBV5-1 to TRBJ2-3; TRBD2 matches 9 bases. The sequence was collected from a woman in her twenties or thirties in good health and CMV-seropositive. Written as DNA, the CDR3 is TGCGCCAGCAGCTTGGTGGCGGGAGGGCCGAACACAGATACGCAGTATTTT. The encoded protein is CASSLVAGGPNTDTQYF.